This TCR beta chain is from a study of early T cells in non-severe SARS-CoV-2 infection. About the research overall: Sequencing of unsorted whole blood was done on bulk RNA, leaving chains unpaired.

The ends were cut back, 6 bases at V and 6 bases at J, with 17 bases in the middle. CDR3 length equals 15 residues. Study observations and caveats: Private and CD4 specificities were missed by VDJdb matching, skewed to anti-spike CD8.

Tagging with unique molecular identifiers was applied to individual cDNA molecules. MiXCR was run by TCRdb on the 5' RACE reads, yielding one entry per CDR3 protein. The sample carries approximately 65,000 distinct CDR3 sequences, over 9% recorded once. This clonotype came up many times. Its antigen remains unidentified. The clonotype originates from an adult who was a healthcare worker with PCR-confirmed SARS-CoV-2 infection or an uninfected control (not recorded which). Material: whole blood. The chain uses TRBV12-3 or TRBV12-4 and TRBJ2-2; D may be TRBD2 (6 bases). The CDR3 region has the DNA TGTGCCAGCAGCCCCGCAGCGGGCGGCGCCGGGGAGCTGTTTTTT. Translation gives CASSPAAGGAGELFF.